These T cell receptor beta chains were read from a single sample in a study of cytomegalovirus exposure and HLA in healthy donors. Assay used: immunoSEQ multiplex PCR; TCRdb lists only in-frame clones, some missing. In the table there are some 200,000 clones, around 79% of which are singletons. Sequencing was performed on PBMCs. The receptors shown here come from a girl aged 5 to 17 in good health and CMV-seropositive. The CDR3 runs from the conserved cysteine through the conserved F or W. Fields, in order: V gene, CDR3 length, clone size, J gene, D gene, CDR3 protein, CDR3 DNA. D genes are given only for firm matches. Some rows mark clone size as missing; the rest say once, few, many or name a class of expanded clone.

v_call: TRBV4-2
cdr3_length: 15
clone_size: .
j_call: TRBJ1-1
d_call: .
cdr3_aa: CASSQDGGQNTEAFF
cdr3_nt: TGTGCCAGCAGCCAAGATGGGGGACAGAACACTGAAGCTTTCTTT

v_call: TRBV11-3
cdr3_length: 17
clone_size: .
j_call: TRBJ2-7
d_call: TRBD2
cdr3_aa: CASSLALGLAGTYEQYF
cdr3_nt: TGTGCCAGCAGCTTAGCCCTGGGACTAGCGGGCACCTACGAGCAGTACTTC

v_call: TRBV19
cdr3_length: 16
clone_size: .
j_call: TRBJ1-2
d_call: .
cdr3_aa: CASSIPSTGWRYGYTF
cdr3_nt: TGTGCCAGTAGTATCCCCTCCACAGGGTGGAGGTATGGCTACACCTTC

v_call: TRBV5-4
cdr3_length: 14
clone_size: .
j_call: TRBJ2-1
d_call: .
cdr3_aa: CASSPSEGYNEQFF
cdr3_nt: TGTGCCAGCAGCCCGTCAGAGGGATACAATGAGCAGTTCTTC

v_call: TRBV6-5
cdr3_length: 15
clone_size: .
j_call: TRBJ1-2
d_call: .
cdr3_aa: CASSTGGAGSYGYTF
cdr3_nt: TGTGCCAGCTCTACCGGGGGGGCAGGAAGCTATGGCTACACCTTC

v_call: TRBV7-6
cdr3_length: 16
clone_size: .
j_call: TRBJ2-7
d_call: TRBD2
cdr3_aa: CASSSRAAGSSYEQYF
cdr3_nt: TGTGCCAGCAGCTCACGCGCAGCGGGGAGCTCCTACGAGCAGTACTTC

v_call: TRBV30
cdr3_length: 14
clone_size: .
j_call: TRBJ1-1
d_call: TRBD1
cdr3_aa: CAWSRGQGGTEAFF
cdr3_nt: TGTGCCTGGAGCCGTGGCCAGGGGGGCACTGAAGCTTTCTTT

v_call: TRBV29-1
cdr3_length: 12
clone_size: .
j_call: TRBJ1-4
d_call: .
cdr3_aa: CSVGGLSEKLFF
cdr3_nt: TGCAGCGTTGGCGGGCTTAGTGAAAAACTGTTTTTT

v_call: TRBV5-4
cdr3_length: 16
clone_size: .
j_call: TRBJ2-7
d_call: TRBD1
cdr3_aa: CASSKTGTGSSYEQYF
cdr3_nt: TGTGCCAGCAGCAAAACCGGGACAGGGTCCTCCTACGAGCAGTACTTC

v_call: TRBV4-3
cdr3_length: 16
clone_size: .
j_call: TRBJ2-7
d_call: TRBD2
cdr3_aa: CASSQDLRGGLDEQYF
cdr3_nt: TGCGCCAGCAGCCAAGATCTGCGCGGGGGGTTAGACGAGCAGTACTTC

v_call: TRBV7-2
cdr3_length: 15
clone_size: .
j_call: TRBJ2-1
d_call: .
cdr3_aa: CASSFDAGSVWEQFF
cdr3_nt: TGTGCCAGCAGCTTTGATGCCGGGAGTGTGTGGGAGCAGTTCTTC

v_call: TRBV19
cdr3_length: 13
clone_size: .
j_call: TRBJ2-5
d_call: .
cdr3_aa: CASSPQGRETQYF
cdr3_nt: TGTGCCAGTAGTCCGCAGGGGCGAGAGACCCAGTACTTC

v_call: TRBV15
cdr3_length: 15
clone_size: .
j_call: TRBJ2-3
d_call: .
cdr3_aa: CATSRELVEGDTQYF
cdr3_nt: TGTGCCACCAGCAGAGAACTAGTGGAGGGAGATACGCAGTATTTT

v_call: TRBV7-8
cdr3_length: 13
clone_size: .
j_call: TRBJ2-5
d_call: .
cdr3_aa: CASSRQVQETQYF
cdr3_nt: TGTGCCAGCAGCCGACAGGTACAAGAGACCCAGTACTTC

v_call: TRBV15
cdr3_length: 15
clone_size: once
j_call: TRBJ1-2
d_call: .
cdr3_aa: CATSREGAGVYGYTF
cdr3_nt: TGTGCCACCAGCAGAGAAGGGGCAGGGGTTTATGGCTACACCTTC

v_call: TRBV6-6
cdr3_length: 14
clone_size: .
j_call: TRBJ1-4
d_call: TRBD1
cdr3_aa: CAISDRGLYEKLFF
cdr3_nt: TGTGCCATCTCGGACAGGGGGCTATATGAAAAACTGTTTTTT

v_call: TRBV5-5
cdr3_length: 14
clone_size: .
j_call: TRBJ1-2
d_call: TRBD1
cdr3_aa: CASNLLQGAGGYTF
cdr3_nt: TGTGCCAGCAACCTACTGCAGGGGGCTGGGGGCTACACCTTC

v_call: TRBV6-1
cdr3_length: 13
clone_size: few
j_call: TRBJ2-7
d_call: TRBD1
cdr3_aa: CASTAGTGPEQYF
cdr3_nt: TGTGCCAGCACGGCCGGGACAGGGCCCGAGCAGTACTTC

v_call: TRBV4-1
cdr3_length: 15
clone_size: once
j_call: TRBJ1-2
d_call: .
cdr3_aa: CASSLPGTNNYGYTF
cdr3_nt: TGCGCCAGCAGCCTCCCCGGGACAAACAACTATGGCTACACCTTC

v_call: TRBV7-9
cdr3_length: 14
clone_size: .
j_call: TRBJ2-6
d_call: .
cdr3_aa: CASSTSSGASVLTF
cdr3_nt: TGTGCCAGCAGTACAAGCTCTGGGGCCAGCGTCCTGACTTTC

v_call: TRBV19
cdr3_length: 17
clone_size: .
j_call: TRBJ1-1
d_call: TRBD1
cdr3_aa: CASRSGTGDFMNTEAFF
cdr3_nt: TGTGCCAGTAGATCCGGGACAGGAGATTTTATGAACACTGAAGCTTTCTTT

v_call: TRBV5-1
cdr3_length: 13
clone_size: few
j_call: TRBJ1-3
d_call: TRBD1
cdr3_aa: CASRRGPGNTIYF
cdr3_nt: TGCGCCAGCAGGAGGGGGCCTGGAAACACCATATATTTT

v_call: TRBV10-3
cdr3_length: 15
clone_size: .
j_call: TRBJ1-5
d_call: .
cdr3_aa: CAISDSGGSNQPQHF
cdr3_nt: TGTGCCATCAGTGATTCCGGGGGAAGCAATCAGCCCCAGCATTTT

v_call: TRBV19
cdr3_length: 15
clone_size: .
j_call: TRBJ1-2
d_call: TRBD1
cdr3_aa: CASSTDRGLSYGYTF
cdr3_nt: TGTGCCAGTAGTACCGACAGGGGGCTTAGCTATGGCTACACCTTC

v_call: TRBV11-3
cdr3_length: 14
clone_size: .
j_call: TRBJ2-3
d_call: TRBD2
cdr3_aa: CASSPSGGTDTQYF
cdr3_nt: TGTGCCAGCAGCCCAAGCGGGGGCACAGATACGCAGTATTTT

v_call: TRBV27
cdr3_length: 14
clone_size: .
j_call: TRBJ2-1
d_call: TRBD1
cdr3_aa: CASSLGQGDNEQFF
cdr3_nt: TGTGCCAGCAGTTTGGGACAGGGAGACAATGAGCAGTTCTTC

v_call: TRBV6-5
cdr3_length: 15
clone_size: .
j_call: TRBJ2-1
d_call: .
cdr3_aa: CASSYSGSGEGEQFF
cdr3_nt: TGTGCCAGCAGTTACTCGGGTAGCGGTGAAGGAGAGCAGTTCTTC

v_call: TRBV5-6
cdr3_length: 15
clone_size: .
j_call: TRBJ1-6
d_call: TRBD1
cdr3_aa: CASSFRDRDNSPLHF
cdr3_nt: TGTGCCAGCAGCTTTAGGGACAGGGATAATTCACCCCTCCACTTT

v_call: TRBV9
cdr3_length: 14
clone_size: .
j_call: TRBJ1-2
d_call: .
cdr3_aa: CASSVEDSGYGYTF
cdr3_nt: TGTGCCAGCAGCGTGGAGGACAGTGGCTATGGCTACACCTTC

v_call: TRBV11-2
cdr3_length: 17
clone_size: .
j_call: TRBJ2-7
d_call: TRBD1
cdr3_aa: CASSQTGGKSRDFEQYF
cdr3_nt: TGTGCCAGCAGCCAGACAGGGGGCAAAAGCCGAGATTTCGAGCAGTACTTC

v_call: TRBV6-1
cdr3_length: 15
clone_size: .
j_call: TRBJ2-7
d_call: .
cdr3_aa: CASSEHWRVGYEQYF
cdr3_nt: TGTGCCAGCAGTGAACATTGGAGGGTAGGCTACGAGCAGTACTTC

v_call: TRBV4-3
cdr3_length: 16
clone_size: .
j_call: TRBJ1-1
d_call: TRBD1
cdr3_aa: CASSPDGWTGNTEAFF
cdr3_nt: TGCGCCAGCAGCCCCGACGGGTGGACAGGGAACACTGAAGCTTTCTTT

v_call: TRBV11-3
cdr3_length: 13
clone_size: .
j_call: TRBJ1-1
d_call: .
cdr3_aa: CASSFDTYTEAFF
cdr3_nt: TGTGCCAGCAGCTTTGACACCTACACTGAAGCTTTCTTT

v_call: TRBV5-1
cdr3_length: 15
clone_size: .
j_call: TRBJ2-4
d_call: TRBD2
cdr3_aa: CASSLGPGLELIQYF
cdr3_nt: TGCGCCAGCAGCTTGGGACCGGGACTAGAGTTAATTCAGTACTTC

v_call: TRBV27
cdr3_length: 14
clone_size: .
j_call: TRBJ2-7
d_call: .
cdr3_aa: CASSLKGVGYEQYF
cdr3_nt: TGTGCCAGCAGTTTAAAAGGGGTCGGCTACGAGCAGTACTTC

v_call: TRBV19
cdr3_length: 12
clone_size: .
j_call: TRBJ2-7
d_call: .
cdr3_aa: CATKSTVYEQYF
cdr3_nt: TGTGCCACCAAATCGACAGTTTACGAGCAGTACTTC

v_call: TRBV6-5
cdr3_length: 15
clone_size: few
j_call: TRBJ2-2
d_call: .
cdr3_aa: CASRWGRGYTGELFF
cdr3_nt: TGTGCCAGCAGGTGGGGCAGGGGATACACCGGGGAGCTGTTTTTT

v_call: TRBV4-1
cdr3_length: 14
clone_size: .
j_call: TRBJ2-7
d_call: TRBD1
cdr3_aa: CASSTGTGSYEQYF
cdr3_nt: TGCGCCAGTTCAACCGGGACAGGATCCTACGAGCAGTACTTC

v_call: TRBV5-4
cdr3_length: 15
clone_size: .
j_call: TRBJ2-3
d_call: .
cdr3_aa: CASSLGGTSTDTQYF
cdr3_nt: TGTGCCAGCAGCTTGGGAGGGACTAGCACAGATACGCAGTATTTT

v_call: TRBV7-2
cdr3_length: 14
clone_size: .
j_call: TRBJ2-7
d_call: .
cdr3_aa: CASSSGVGVNEQYF
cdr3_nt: TGTGCCAGCAGCTCAGGGGTCGGGGTCAACGAGCAGTACTTC

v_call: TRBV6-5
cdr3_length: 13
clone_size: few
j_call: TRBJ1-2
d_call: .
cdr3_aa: CASSNGVFYGYTF
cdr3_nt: TGTGCCAGCAGTAACGGGGTTTTCTATGGCTACACCTTC

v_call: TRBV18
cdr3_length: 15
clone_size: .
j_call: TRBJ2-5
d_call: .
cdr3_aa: CASSPRQGGPETQYF
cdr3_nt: TGTGCCAGCTCACCACGGCAGGGGGGTCCAGAGACCCAGTACTTC

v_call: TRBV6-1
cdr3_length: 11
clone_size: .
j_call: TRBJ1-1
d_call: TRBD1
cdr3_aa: CASGDRGWAFF
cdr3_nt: TGTGCCAGCGGTGACAGGGGGTGGGCTTTCTTT

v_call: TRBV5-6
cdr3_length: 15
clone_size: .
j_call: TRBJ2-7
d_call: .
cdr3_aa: CASSLWAGDTYEQYF
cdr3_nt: TGTGCCAGCAGCTTGTGGGCAGGGGATACCTACGAGCAGTACTTC

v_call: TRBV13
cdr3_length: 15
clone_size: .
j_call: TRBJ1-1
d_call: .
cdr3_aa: CASSFGGGMNTEAFF
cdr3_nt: TGTGCCAGCAGCTTCGGGGGTGGAATGAACACTGAAGCTTTCTTT

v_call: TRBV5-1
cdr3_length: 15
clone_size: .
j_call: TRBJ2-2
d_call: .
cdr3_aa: CASSSQTGNTGELFF
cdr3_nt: TGCGCCAGCAGCTCCCAGACAGGGAACACCGGGGAGCTGTTTTTT

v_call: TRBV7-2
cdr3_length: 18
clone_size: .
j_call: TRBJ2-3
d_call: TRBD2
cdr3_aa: CASSSRSNLAGLTDTQYF
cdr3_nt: TGTGCCAGCAGCTCCCGCTCAAACCTAGCGGGCCTTACAGATACGCAGTATTTT

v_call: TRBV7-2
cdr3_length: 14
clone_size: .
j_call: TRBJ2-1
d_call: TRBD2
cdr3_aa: CASSRTSGDNEQFF
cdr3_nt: TGTGCCAGCAGCAGGACTAGCGGGGACAATGAGCAGTTCTTC

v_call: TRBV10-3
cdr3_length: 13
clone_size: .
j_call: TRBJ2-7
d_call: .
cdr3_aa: CAISEIEGYEQYF
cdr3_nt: TGTGCCATCAGTGAGATCGAGGGCTACGAGCAGTACTTC

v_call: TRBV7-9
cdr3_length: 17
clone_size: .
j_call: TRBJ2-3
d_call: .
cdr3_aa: CASGGPGGPPTADTQYF
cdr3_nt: TGTGCCAGCGGGGGCCCGGGGGGACCCCCAACGGCAGATACGCAGTATTTT

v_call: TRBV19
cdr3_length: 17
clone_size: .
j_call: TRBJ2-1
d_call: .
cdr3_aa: CASSIDGRAGAYNEQFF
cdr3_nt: TGTGCCAGTAGTATAGATGGAAGGGCGGGGGCTTACAATGAGCAGTTCTTC

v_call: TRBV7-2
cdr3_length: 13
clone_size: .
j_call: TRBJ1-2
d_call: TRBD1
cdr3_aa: CASSLDRGQGYTF
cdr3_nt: TGTGCCAGCAGCTTAGACAGGGGGCAAGGCTACACCTTC

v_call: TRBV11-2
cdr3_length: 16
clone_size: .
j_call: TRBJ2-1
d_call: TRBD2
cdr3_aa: CASSLSPSGGGNEQFF
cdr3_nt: TGTGCCAGCAGCTTATCGCCCAGCGGGGGAGGCAATGAGCAGTTCTTC

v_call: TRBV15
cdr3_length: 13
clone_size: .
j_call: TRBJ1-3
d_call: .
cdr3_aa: CATSRARENTIYF
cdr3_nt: TGTGCCACCAGCAGAGCGAGGGAAAACACCATATATTTT

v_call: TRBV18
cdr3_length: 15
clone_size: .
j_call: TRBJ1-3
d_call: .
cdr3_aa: CASSPGQSSGNTIYF
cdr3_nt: TGTGCCAGCTCACCAGGACAGAGCTCTGGAAACACCATATATTTT

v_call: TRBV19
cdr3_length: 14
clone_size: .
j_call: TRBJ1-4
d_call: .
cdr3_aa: CASSIKGEFEKLFF
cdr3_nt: TGTGCCAGTAGTATTAAAGGGGAATTCGAAAAACTGTTTTTT

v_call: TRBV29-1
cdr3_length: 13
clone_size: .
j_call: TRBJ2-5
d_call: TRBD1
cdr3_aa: CSGLTGQGKTQYF
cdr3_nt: TGCAGCGGCCTAACCGGACAGGGAAAGACCCAGTACTTC

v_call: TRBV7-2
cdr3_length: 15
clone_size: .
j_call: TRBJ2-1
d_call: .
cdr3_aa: CASSFPGGGANEQFF
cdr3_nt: TGTGCCAGCAGCTTCCCGGGGGGCGGGGCCAATGAGCAGTTCTTC

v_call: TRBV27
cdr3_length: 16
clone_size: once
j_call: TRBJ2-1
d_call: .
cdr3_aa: CASTLQQGPTYNEQFF
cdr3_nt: TGTGCCAGCACCCTTCAGCAGGGGCCTACCTACAATGAGCAGTTCTTC